The sequence of this TCR beta chain was determined in a study of vaccination and CD4 T cells after COVID-19. The Oncomine TCR Beta short-read assay sequenced DNA from cultured CD4+ T cells. CD4+ T cells were cultured, and genomic DNA was extracted from them. TCRdb used MiXCR to reprocess the PCR reads, holding one entry per CDR3 protein. This repertoire shows more than 8,000 distinct CDR3 sequences, 26% found once; its top ten account for roughly 13%. About this clonotype itself: Its antigen is still unknown.

Noted treatment: roughly 10-day PBMC culture with coronavirus spike peptide pools or control peptides (ViraFEST assay). V gave up 7 bases and J gave up 4 bases; unmatched junction bases: 3. CDR1 MNHEY and CDR2 SVGEGT come from the germline V gene. The CDR3 runs to 12 residues. Material: CD4+ T cells from blood, cultured in vitro, obtained after SARS-CoV-2 vaccination. This chain joins TRBV6-2 or TRBV6-3 and TRBJ2-5; 7 bases map to TRBD1. The receptor was derived from a human donor who had recovered from COVID-19. This chain's CDR3 is CASNDRVETQYF. CDR3 coding DNA: TGTGCCAGCAATGACAGGGTAGAGACCCAGTACTTC.